These 31 T cell receptor beta chains were sequenced from one sample in a study of blood T cells in healthy people across ages. Next came a second PCR, run for roughly 6 to 11 cycles, which used a sample-barcoded 5' primer along with a J-beta primer mix. TCRdb analysed the 5' RACE reads with MiXCR anew, one entry per CDR3 protein. The data contain about 380,000 distinct CDR3 sequences, about 55% of them seen just once; the ten biggest clones take up around 53%. Material: blood. All receptors derive from a man aged 55-75 years in good health.

Comment on this clonotype: Sequence at one end of the junction differs from germline and may be a read error. The rearrangement uses TRBV14 and TRBJ2-7; 9 nucleotides line up with TRBD1. CDR1 SGHDN and CDR2 FVKESK come from the germline V gene. The CDR3 extends over 16 amino acids. The CDR3 loop reads CASGQDFGTGTYEQYF. As DNA, the CDR3 is TGTGCCAGCGGCCAAGATTTCGGGACAGGGACCTACGAGCAGTACTTC.

This clonotype was counted once. The gene calls are TRBV7-9 and TRBJ2-3; 7 nucleotides agree with TRBD1. This CDR3 contains 14 residues. Looked up from germline, CDR1 is SEHNR and CDR2 is FQNEAQ (reference sequence). V shed 4 bases and J 3 bases; nucleotides not matched to a gene: 4. The CDR3 protein is CASSSGQETDTQYF. The CDR3 DNA reads TGTGCCAGCAGCTCCGGACAGGAAACAGATACGCAGTATTTT.

V usage is TRBV6-6 and J usage is TRBJ2-7, with TRBD2 identical over 13 bases. This CDR3 region has 15 residues. V lost 6 bases and J lost 5; bases outside the gene matches: 7. CDR1 and CDR2 (germline): MNHNY, SVGAGI (reference sequence). The CDR3 reads CASSQTSGRADEQYF. The CDR3 coding sequence is TGTGCCAGCAGCCAAACTAGCGGGAGGGCGGACGAGCAGTACTTC.

The table lists this clonotype with a few counts. The chain carries TRBV12-3 or TRBV12-4 and TRBJ2-4, with 9 nucleotides matching TRBD1. The junction had 9 bases not matched to a gene; V was cut back by 0 bases and J by 15 bases. There are 14 residues in the CDR3. The CDR3 here is CASSLAHIGQGPYF. Written as DNA, the CDR3 is TGTGCCAGCAGTTTAGCGCATATAGGACAGGGGCCGTACTTC.

This clonotype was detected only a few times. This chain connects TRBV20-1 to TRBJ2-1; D possibly corresponds to TRBD1 (6 bases). There are 14 residues in the CDR3. Germline CDR1 DFQATT, CDR2 SNEGSKA (reference sequence). The V and J ends lost 4 bases and 8 bases respectively, with 18 bases between them. The CDR3 protein is CSATTGLVPDEQFF. The CDR3 DNA reads as TGCAGTGCTACAACAGGGTTGGTTCCGGATGAGCAGTTCTTC.

The V call is TRBV27, the J call TRBJ2-1; D might be TRBD1 (7 bases). This CDR3 contains 18 residues. V dropped 0 bases and J dropped 2 bases, with 17 bases sitting between them. Germline loops: CDR1 MNHEY, CDR2 SMNVEV (reference sequence). The CDR3 sequence: CASSLSRQGRGTYNEQFF. Written as DNA, the CDR3 is TGTGCCAGCAGTTTATCGAGACAGGGCCGGGGGACCTACAATGAGCAGTTCTTC.

This clonotype has a handful of counts. The J gene is TRBJ2-7, the V gene TRBV21-1. TRBV21-1 is a listed pseudogene. This CDR3 is 13 amino acids long. In nucleotides, the CDR3 is TGTGCCAGCAGTGAAGAGTTCTCCTACGAGCAGTACTTC. Amino acid sequence: CASSEEFSYEQYF.

This clonotype was counted once. The V and J genes are TRBV7-2 and TRBJ2-5; 10 nucleotides match TRBD2. V lost 1 base and J lost 4; bases outside the gene matches: 6. The CDR3 covers 16 residues. CDR1 and CDR2 (germline): SGHTA, FQGNSA. CDR3 amino acids: CASSLVASGGGETQYF. CDR3 DNA: TGTGCCAGCAGCTTAGTGGCTAGCGGGGGAGGAGAGACCCAGTACTTC.

This clonotype was observed a few times. CDR3 in DNA: TGCAGTGCTAGAGATGCGGCGGGCCCCACAGATACGCAGTATTTT. Translation: CSARDAAGPTDTQYF. V usage is TRBV20-1 and J usage is TRBJ2-3; tentatively, D is TRBD2 (5 bases). Germline CDR1 DFQATT, CDR2 SNEGSKA (reference sequence). The V end was cut by 0 bases, the J end by 2 bases, with 12 bases between. The CDR3 runs to 15 residues.

This clonotype was seen more than once but under ten times. This chain connects TRBV29-1 to TRBJ2-3, with 9 positions matching TRBD2. V gave up 4 bases and J gave up 0 bases; unmatched junction bases: 5. The germline CDR1 and CDR2 sequences are SQVTM and ANQGSEA. The CDR3 totals 15 residues. The CDR3 DNA sequence: TGCAGCGTTGTTCTAGCGGGACCTAGCACAGATACGCAGTATTTT. This codes for CSVVLAGPSTDTQYF.

This clonotype has just one count. J is TRBJ2-7 and V is TRBV28; no definite D call. In germline, CDR1 is MDHEN, CDR2 SYDVKM. This CDR3 has 12 amino acids. Trimming stripped 5 bases from V and 2 bases from J, with 7 bases between. CDR3 in amino acids: CASSPRTYEQYF. The CDR3 DNA sequence: TGTGCCAGCAGTCCCAGGACCTACGAGCAGTACTTC.

This clonotype was counted a few times. This rearrangement joins TRBV7-2 to TRBJ2-7; 12 bases are shared with TRBD2. The CDR3 loop spans 15 amino acids. J lost 5 bases, V lost 5 bases, and 7 bases had no gene match. Looked up from germline, CDR1 is SGHTA and CDR2 is FQGNSA. The CDR3 DNA reads as TGTGCCAGCAGCCAGCTAGCGGGAGGGAACGACGAGCAGTACTTC. It is translated as CASSQLAGGNDEQYF.

This chain uses TRBV12-3 or TRBV12-4 with TRBJ1-1; no definite D call. The V and J ends lost 4 bases and 0 bases respectively, with 9 bases between them. This CDR3 is 14 amino acids long. CDR3 nucleotides: TGTGCCAGCAGTTCCCGGATCCTGAACACTGAAGCTTTCTTT. Translation gives CASSSRILNTEAFF.

This sequence joins TRBV30 and TRBJ2-7; D unresolved. The CDR3 is made up of 11 amino acids. Trimming took off 2 bases at V and 4 bases at J, with 6 bases between the two ends. Looked up from germline, CDR1 is GTSNPN and CDR2 is SVGIG (reference sequence). CDR3: CAWSSDYEQYF. DNA of the CDR3: TGTGCCTGGAGTTCTGATTACGAGCAGTACTTC.

This clonotype was counted once. This chain links TRBV7-9 with TRBJ2-3; 8 bases fit TRBD2. The CDR3 sequence is 15 residues long. J was trimmed by 4 bases and V by 2 bases; bases with no gene match: 5. From germline, CDR1 is SEHNR and CDR2 FQNEAQ (reference sequence). This CDR3 reads CASSLKVGGADTQYF. In nucleotides, the CDR3 is TGTGCCAGCAGCTTAAAGGTCGGGGGGGCAGATACGCAGTATTTT.

This chain uses TRBV20-1 with TRBJ2-5; perhaps TRBD2 as D (7 bases). The CDR3 spans 16 residues. Per the germline V gene, CDR1 is DFQATT and CDR2 is SNEGSKA (reference sequence). The V and J ends lost 0 bases and 11 bases respectively, with 25 bases between them. DNA for the CDR3: TGCAGTGCTAGAGAAGGGAGAGCGGGGCTCTTAGGGGGGCAGTACTTC. Translation: CSAREGRAGLLGGQYF.

The chain recombines TRBV30 with TRBJ2-3; D unresolved. Germline V gives CDR1 GTSNPN, CDR2 SVGIG (reference sequence). Deletions cut 5 bases from V and 2 bases from J, with 11 bases between. This CDR3 comprises 13 residues. The CDR3 DNA reads as TGTGCCTGGGGGGAAGGAGCCACAGATACGCAGTATTTT. This gives the protein CAWGEGATDTQYF. The variable domain in full, completed from reference TRBV30 and TRBJ2-3, reads SQTIHQWPATLVQPVGSPLSLECTVEGTSNPNLYWYRQAAGRGLQLLFYSVGIGQISSEVPQNLSASRPQDRQFILSSKKLLLSDSGFYLCAWGEGATDTQYFGPGTRLTVL.

This clonotype was picked up a small number of times. V is TRBV29-1 and J is TRBJ1-5; D is ambiguous. Germline V gene sequence: CDR1 SQVTM, CDR2 ANQGSEA. V lost 6 bases and J lost 1, with 10 bases in between. The CDR3 length is 13 residues. The CDR3: CSVATGSNQPQHF. Here the CDR3 DNA reads TGCAGCGTAGCAACCGGGAGCAATCAGCCCCAGCATTTT.

This chain connects TRBV11-1 to TRBJ1-2; D unclear. CDR3 length equals 15 residues. V lost 6 bases and J lost 6, with 20 bases in between. CDR1 SGHAT and CDR2 FQDESV come from the germline V gene (reference sequence). This CDR3 reads CASSQLATSSDGYTF. The CDR3 nucleotides are TGTGCCAGCAGTCAATTGGCGACAAGCTCGGATGGCTACACCTTC.

This clonotype was found many times. CDR3 sequence: CASSQELSLGGSPPDTQYF. DNA of the CDR3: TGCGCCAGCAGCCAAGAACTCTCGCTGGGCGGGAGTCCCCCAGATACGCAGTATTTT. V usage is TRBV4-3 and J usage is TRBJ2-3, with 7 nucleotides matching TRBD2. CDR1 and CDR2 from the germline V gene are LGHNA and YSLEER. The CDR3 runs 19 residues. Trimming took 0 bases from V and 4 from J; bases not matched to a gene: 16.

The V and J genes are TRBV6-5 and TRBJ2-1, with D possibly being TRBD1 (6 bases). Deletions cut 6 bases from V and 9 bases from J, with 15 bases between. This CDR3 has 13 residues. Looked up from germline, CDR1 is MNHEY and CDR2 is SVGAGI. CDR3 sequence reads: CASRKRGLAEQFF. The CDR3 coding sequence is TGTGCCAGCAGAAAAAGGGGGTTGGCTGAGCAGTTCTTC.

J is TRBJ2-1 and V is TRBV11-2; TRBD2 matches at 8 bases. V was clipped by 5 bases and J by 3 bases; unmatched bases: 6. The germline V gene encodes CDR1 SGHAT and CDR2 FQNNGV. This CDR3 has 15 amino acids. The chain's CDR3 is CASSPQRGLYNEQFF. The CDR3, as DNA: TGTGCCAGCAGCCCTCAGCGGGGGCTCTACAATGAGCAGTTCTTC.

The chain is built from TRBV15 and TRBJ2-5; the match to TRBD1 covers 9 bases. This CDR3 spans 15 amino acids. V gave up 0 bases and J gave up 11 bases; unmatched junction bases: 10. The germline CDR1 and CDR2 sequences are LNHNV and YYDKDF (reference sequence). CDR3 in DNA: TGTGCCACCAGCAGAGATGGACAGGGGAGGGATGAGCAGTACTTC. It codes for CATSRDGQGRDEQYF.

The V call is TRBV5-6, the J call TRBJ2-3; 14 bases are a match to TRBD2. The CDR3 extends over 14 amino acids. Germline CDR1 is SGHDT and CDR2 is YYEEEE. The ends lost 3 bases at V and 8 bases at J; junction bases unmatched: 2. The CDR3 spells CASSSGLAGGTQYF. The CDR3 bases are TGTGCCAGCAGCTCCGGACTAGCGGGGGGTACGCAGTATTTT.

For the CDR3, the DNA is TGCAGTGCTCTCCCTAGGACACAAGACGAGCAGTACTTC. Translating it yields CSALPRTQDEQYF. The V and J genes are TRBV20-1 and TRBJ2-7; D is perhaps TRBD1 (5 bases). Trimming removed 5 bases at V and 5 bases at J, with 16 bases between. This CDR3 has 13 residues. The germline CDR1 and CDR2 sequences are DFQATT and SNEGSKA (reference sequence).

This chain links TRBV25-1 with TRBJ2-2, with 11 bases identical to TRBD1. The CDR3 contains 18 residues. V dropped 1 base and J dropped 4; count of bases not matched to a gene: 8. Looked up from germline, CDR1 is MGHDK and CDR2 is SYGVNS. CDR3 nucleotide sequence: TGTGCCAGCAGTGAATGCCTCAAAGGGACAGGGGGCACCGGGGAGCTGTTTTTT. Amino acid sequence: CASSECLKGTGGTGELFF.

The chain employs TRBV5-1 and TRBJ2-3, with a tentative D call TRBD1 (6 bases). CDR3 length: 14 residues. CDR1 and CDR2 from the germline V gene are SGHRS and YFSETQ. The ends were cut back, 1 base at V and 5 bases at J, with 11 bases in the middle. This CDR3 is CASSLNRAGDTQYF. As DNA, the CDR3 is TGCGCCAGCAGCTTGAACAGGGCCGGAGATACGCAGTATTTT.

This clonotype was counted a few times. V gene TRBV3-1 combines with J gene TRBJ2-1, with D possibly matching TRBD2 (6 bases). Trimming cost V 5 bases and J 6 bases, with 20 bases left between them. The germline CDR1 and CDR2 sequences are LGHDT and YNNKEL (reference sequence). This CDR3 contains 16 residues. CDR3 loop: CASSSWRGRVTNEQFF. In DNA form, the CDR3 reads TGTGCCAGCAGCAGTTGGAGGGGTAGAGTGACCAATGAGCAGTTCTTC.

The V call is TRBV5-1, the J call TRBJ2-3; 8 bases match TRBD2. Trimming took 3 bases from V and 2 from J; bases not matched to a gene: 5. Germline V gene data show CDR1 as SGHRS and CDR2 as YFSETQ. There are 15 residues in the CDR3. The CDR3 DNA is TGCGCCAGCAGCTCCGGGACTAGGGACACAGATACGCAGTATTTT. Encoded protein: CASSSGTRDTDTQYF.

The chain links TRBV7-2 to TRBJ2-7; D not certain. V was trimmed by 7 bases and J by 5 bases, leaving 15 bases between them. Germline lookup yields CDR1 SGHTA and CDR2 FQGNSA. The CDR3 contains 13 residues. The CDR3 sequence is CASTSLLSNEQYF. Written as DNA, the CDR3 is TGTGCCAGCACGTCCCTCTTATCCAACGAGCAGTACTTC.

This clonotype came up a few times. The rearrangement links TRBV7-6 to TRBJ2-7, with 8 nucleotides matching TRBD2. This CDR3 has 12 residues. V lost 5 bases and J lost 6; bases outside the gene matches: 3. Germline CDR1 SGHVS, CDR2 FNYEAQ. For the CDR3, the DNA is TGTGCCAGCAGCCCCACTAGCGGCGAGCAGTACTTC. This codes for CASSPTSGEQYF.